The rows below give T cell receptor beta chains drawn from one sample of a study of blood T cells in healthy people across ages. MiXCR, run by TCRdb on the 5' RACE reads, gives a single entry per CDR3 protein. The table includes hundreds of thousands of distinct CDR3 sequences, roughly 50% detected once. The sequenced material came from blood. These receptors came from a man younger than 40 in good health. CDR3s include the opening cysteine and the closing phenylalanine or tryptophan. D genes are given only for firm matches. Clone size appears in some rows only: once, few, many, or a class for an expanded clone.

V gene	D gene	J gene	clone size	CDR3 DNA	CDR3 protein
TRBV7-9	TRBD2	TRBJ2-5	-	TGTGCCAGCAGCCAAGGACTAGCGGGGGCAGGAGAGACCCAGTACTTC	CASSQGLAGAGETQYF
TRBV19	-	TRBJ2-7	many	TGTGCCACGGAGGGGGTCAACTACGAGCAGTACTTC	CATEGVNYEQYF
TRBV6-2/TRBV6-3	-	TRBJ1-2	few	TGTGCCAGCACCCCGGAGGGTCTGAGACCGATCTATGGCTACACCTTC	CASTPEGLRPIYGYTF
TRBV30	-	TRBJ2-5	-	TGTGCCTGGAGAGTTGTTGGAGAGACCCAGTACTTC	CAWRVVGETQYF
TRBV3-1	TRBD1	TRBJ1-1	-	TGTGCCAGCAGCCAAGTCGAGGGGGCAAAAGCTTTCTTT	CASSQVEGAKAFF
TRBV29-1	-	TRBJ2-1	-	TGCAGCGTTGAAGTACTACAGGGTTACGACAATGAGCAGTTCTTC	CSVEVLQGYDNEQFF
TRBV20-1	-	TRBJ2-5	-	TGCAGTGCTGCCCCCGGGACCAATGAGCAGTACTTC	CSAAPGTNEQYF
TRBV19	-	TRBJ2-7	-	TGTGCCAGTAGTCTCTCCGGACAGTCGATTACCTCCTACGAGCAGTACTTC	CASSLSGQSITSYEQYF
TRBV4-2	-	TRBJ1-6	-	TGTGCCAGCAGCCAAGATGTCAGAAATTCACCCCTCCACTTT	CASSQDVRNSPLHF
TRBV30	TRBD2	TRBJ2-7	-	TGTGCCTGTAGCGGGAGCAGCTCCTACGAGCAGTACTTC	CACSGSSSYEQYF
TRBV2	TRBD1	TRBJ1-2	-	TGTGCCAGCAGAGAGGGACAGGGGCAGTTTGGCTACACCTTC	CASREGQGQFGYTF
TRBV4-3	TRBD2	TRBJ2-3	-	TGCGCCAGCAGCCAGGGCGGGGGGGACCGCACAGATACGCAGTATTTT	CASSQGGGDRTDTQYF
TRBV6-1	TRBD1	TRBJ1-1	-	TGTGCCAGCCCACCTCGACAGGGCCTGAACACTGAAGCTTTCTTT	CASPPRQGLNTEAFF
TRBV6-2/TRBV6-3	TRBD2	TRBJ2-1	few	TGTGCCAGCAGTTTAATAGCGGGATCATCCTACAATGAGCAGTTCTTC	CASSLIAGSSYNEQFF
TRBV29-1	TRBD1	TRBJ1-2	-	TGCAGCGTTGAGGACAGGGAGTATACTGGCTACACCTTC	CSVEDREYTGYTF
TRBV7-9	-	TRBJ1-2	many	TGTGCCAGCAGCTTAGGGGGGGCTGGCTACACCTTC	CASSLGGAGYTF
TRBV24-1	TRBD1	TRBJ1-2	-	TGTGCCACCAGTGATCAGGGGGTTGGTGGCGGCTACACCTTC	CATSDQGVGGGYTF
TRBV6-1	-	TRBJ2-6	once	TGTGCCAGCAGCCGCCTAGGAAGGTCTGGGGCCAACGTCCTGACTTTC	CASSRLGRSGANVLTF
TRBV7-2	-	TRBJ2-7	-	TGTGCCAGCAGCCCCAGTTGGGGGAATAGCTACGAGCAGTACTTC	CASSPSWGNSYEQYF